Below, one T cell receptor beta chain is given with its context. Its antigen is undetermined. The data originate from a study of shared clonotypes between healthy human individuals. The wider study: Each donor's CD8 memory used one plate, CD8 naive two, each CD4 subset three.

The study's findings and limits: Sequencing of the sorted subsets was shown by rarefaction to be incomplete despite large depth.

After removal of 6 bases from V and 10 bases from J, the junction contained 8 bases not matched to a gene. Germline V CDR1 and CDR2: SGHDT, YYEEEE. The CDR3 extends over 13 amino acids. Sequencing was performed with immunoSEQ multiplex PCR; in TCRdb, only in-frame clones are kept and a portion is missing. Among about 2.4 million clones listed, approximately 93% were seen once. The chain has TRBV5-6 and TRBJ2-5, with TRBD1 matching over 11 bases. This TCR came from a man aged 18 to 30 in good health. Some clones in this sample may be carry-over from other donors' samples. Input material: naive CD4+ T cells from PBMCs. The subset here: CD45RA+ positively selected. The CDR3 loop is CASTGTGGLVQYF. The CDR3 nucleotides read TGTGCCAGCACCGGGACAGGGGGACTAGTCCAGTACTTC.